This passage covers 10 T cell receptor beta chains from one sample sequenced in a study of blood T cell repertoires in COVID-19. The protocol was immunoSEQ multiplex PCR, while the TCRdb copy is restricted to in-frame clones and leaves out a portion. This table has about 79,000 clones, more than 85% appearing once. The sequencing sample was made of peripheral blood. The receptors shown here come from a man between 70 and 80 years old with active or convalescent COVID-19.

This clone was detected once. This sequence joins TRBV6-5 and TRBJ1-1, with 12 bases matching TRBD1. This CDR3 comprises 16 residues. Trimming cost V 2 bases and J 5 bases; bases outside gene matches: 6. The V gene's germline CDR1 is MNHEY and CDR2 SVGAGI. CDR3 nucleotides: TGTGCCAGCAGTTACGGAGGGACAGGGGGCACGACTGAAGCTTTCTTT. Translating it yields CASSYGGTGGTTEAFF.

The V call is TRBV7-9, the J call TRBJ2-3; D unclear. The V and J ends lost 1 base and 0 bases respectively, with 8 bases between them. The CDR3 totals 15 residues. CDR1 SEHNR and CDR2 FQNEAQ come from the germline V gene (reference sequence). The CDR3 sequence: CASSLGQASTDTQYF. The CDR3 DNA is TGTGCCAGCAGCTTAGGCCAGGCCAGCACAGATACGCAGTATTTT.

The chain employs TRBV18 and TRBJ1-6, with 8 bases aligning to TRBD1. Trimming removed 3 bases from V and 9 bases from J; junction bases left unmatched: 1. From germline, CDR1 is KGHSH and CDR2 LQKENI. CDR3 length: 13 residues. The CDR3 region is CASSPDRGSPLHF. DNA for the CDR3: TGTGCCAGCTCACCCGACAGGGGTTCACCCCTCCACTTT.

The chain combines TRBV4-3 with TRBJ2-3; TRBD2 matches at 7 bases. CDR1 and CDR2 from the germline V gene are LGHNA and YSLEER. The J segment lost 2 bases and the V segment lost 1 base, leaving 6 bases of the junction unmatched. The length of the CDR3 is 16 residues. In DNA, the CDR3 is TGCGCCAGCAGCCAAGCAGCACTAGCGACCACAGATACGCAGTATTTT. The encoded protein is CASSQAALATTDTQYF.

This rearrangement joins TRBV5-6 to TRBJ2-1; TRBD1 matches 10 bases. Trimming at V came to 5 bases and at J to 7 bases, leaving 6 bases not matched to a gene. This CDR3 contains 14 residues. Germline CDR1 SGHDT, CDR2 YYEEEE. The CDR3 loop reads CASRGTGEGNEQFF. The CDR3 coding sequence is TGTGCCAGCAGGGGGACAGGGGAAGGAAATGAGCAGTTCTTC.

V usage is TRBV7-9 and J usage is TRBJ1-5; D is uncertain. The CDR3 runs 14 residues. CDR1 SEHNR and CDR2 FQNEAQ come from the germline V gene (reference sequence). V lost 2 bases to trimming and J lost 4 bases, with 9 bases between them. Written as DNA, the CDR3 is TGTGCCAGCAGCTTAAGTGGAGATAATCAGCCCCAGCATTTT. It encodes CASSLSGDNQPQHF.

The chain employs TRBV3-1 (or the pseudogene TRBV3-2) and TRBJ2-2; D remains ambiguous. CDR1 and CDR2 from the germline V gene are LGHDT and YNNKEL (reference sequence). The CDR3 is 15 residues long. V was cut by 4 bases and J by 7 bases, with 16 bases left in between. CDR3 in amino acids: CASSPETPRGGELFF. In DNA form, the CDR3 reads TGTGCCAGCAGCCCCGAAACGCCGAGAGGCGGGGAGCTGTTTTTT.

This clone was picked up one time. The V and J genes are TRBV30 and TRBJ1-1, with 7 bases fitting TRBD1. The germline CDR1 and CDR2 sequences are GTSNPN and SVGIG (reference sequence). This CDR3 spans 13 amino acids. The junction had 6 bases not matched to a gene; V was cut back by 1 base and J by 7 bases. CDR3 region: CAWSADRYGEAFF. CDR3 DNA: TGTGCCTGGAGTGCGGACAGGTACGGTGAAGCTTTCTTT.

The V and J genes are TRBV19 and TRBJ1-1; 7 bases fit TRBD1. Looked up from germline, CDR1 is LNHDA and CDR2 is SQIVND (reference sequence). The CDR3 length is 15 residues. With 8 bases clipped from V and 0 bases from J, the junction kept 9 bases outside the gene matches. The CDR3 nucleotides read TGTGCCAGTGTATTGGGGACAGTGATGAACACTGAAGCTTTCTTT. Residues: CASVLGTVMNTEAFF.

The rearrangement links TRBV5-4 to TRBJ2-7, with D perhaps matching TRBD2 (6 bases). CDR1 and CDR2 (germline): SGHNT, YYREEE (reference sequence). V lost 0 bases to trimming and J lost 1 base, with 11 bases between them. The CDR3 is 15 residues long. The CDR3 DNA reads as TGTGCCAGCAGCTTGGCCGGGAGTCAGTCCTACGAGCAGTACTTC. This sequence encodes CASSLAGSQSYEQYF. The whole variable domain, filled in from reference TRBV5-4 and TRBJ2-7, reads ETGVTQSPTHLIKTRGQQVTLRCSSQSGHNTVSWYQQALGQGPQFIFQYYREEENGRGNFPPRFSGLQFPNYSSELNVNALELDDSALYLCASSLAGSQSYEQYFGPGTRLTVT.